The 8 T cell receptor beta chains reported below all come from one sample, sequenced in a study of T cells after yellow fever vaccination. TCRdb re-derived calls from the 5' RACE reads in MiXCR, one entry per CDR3 protein. The repertoire holds about 180,000 distinct CDR3 sequences, about 6.2% seen once, with 2.9% in the top ten. Sample: CD4+ T cells sorted from PBMCs, taken on the day of the first yellow fever vaccination. Receptors originate from a man between 18 and 29 years old who received the YFV17D yellow fever vaccine.

There are many counts of this clonotype. This chain links TRBV18 with TRBJ2-1, with a weak D call TRBD2 (6 bases). The germline V gene has CDR1 KGHSH and CDR2 LQKENI. This CDR3 comprises 14 residues. V was cut by 1 base and J by 4 bases, with 8 bases left in between. CDR3 residues: CASSPLAAYNEQFF. CDR3 sequence (DNA): TGTGCCAGCTCACCACTAGCGGCGTACAATGAGCAGTTCTTC. Variable domain in full (rest from reference TRBV18 and TRBJ2-1): NAGVMQNPRHLVRRRGQEARLRCSPMKGHSHVYWYRQLPEEGLKFMVYLQKENIIDESGMPKERFSAEFPKEGPSILRIQQVVRGDSAAYFCASSPLAAYNEQFFGPGTRLTVL.

This clonotype appeared a few times. The chain employs TRBV27 and TRBJ1-2; perhaps TRBD1 as D (5 bases). Germline assignment: CDR1 MNHEY and CDR2 SMNVEV (reference sequence). V lost 3 bases to trimming and J lost 8 bases, with 19 bases between them. The CDR3 is 15 amino acids. The chain's CDR3 is CASSLGGEGMEGYTF. CDR3 nucleotides: TGTGCCAGCAGTTTGGGGGGTGAGGGAATGGAAGGCTACACCTTC.

The table lists this clonotype with many counts. V gene TRBV4-2 combines with J gene TRBJ2-5, with TRBD2 identical over 10 bases. The CDR3 consists of 16 residues. V was pared by 4 bases and J by 5 bases, with 10 bases of the junction left unmatched. The germline gives CDR1 LGHNA, CDR2 YNFKEQ. The CDR3 DNA reads as TGTGCCAGCAGCCGCCCCCCGGGACTAGCGAACGAGACCCAGTACTTC. It encodes CASSRPPGLANETQYF.

This clonotype has only a few counts. The chain uses TRBV20-1 and TRBJ2-1, with 8 bases matching TRBD1. CDR1 and CDR2 from the germline V gene are DFQATT and SNEGSKA (reference sequence). This CDR3 has 16 amino acids. With V trimmed by 3 bases and J by 8 bases, 15 bases remained unmatched. In DNA, the CDR3 is TGCAGTGCTAGCCACTCTAGGACAGGGCGGTCGCATGAGCAGTTCTTC. It translates to CSASHSRTGRSHEQFF.

This clonotype has ten or more counts. This chain joins TRBV18 and TRBJ2-1; 12 bases agree with TRBD2. Per the germline V gene, CDR1 is KGHSH and CDR2 is LQKENI. V trimming: 4 bases; J trimming: 9 bases; junction bases outside the gene matches: 10. The CDR3 loop spans 16 amino acids. This chain's CDR3 is CASSLSLTSGGTEQFF. CDR3 nucleotide sequence: TGTGCCAGCTCACTTTCTTTGACTAGCGGGGGAACTGAGCAGTTCTTC. Looking up the rest from reference TRBV18 and TRBJ2-1 gives the full variable domain: NAGVMQNPRHLVRRRGQEARLRCSPMKGHSHVYWYRQLPEEGLKFMVYLQKENIIDESGMPKERFSAEFPKEGPSILRIQQVVRGDSAAYFCASSLSLTSGGTEQFFGPGTRLTVL.

The chain employs TRBV6-2 or TRBV6-3 and TRBJ2-3, with 9 bases fitting TRBD2. The CDR3 is 15 residues long. Germline CDR1 reads MNHEY; CDR2 reads SVGEGT. Trimming removed 6 bases from V and 3 bases from J; junction bases left unmatched: 7. This CDR3 is CASSHSGGRTDTQYF. CDR3 nucleotide sequence: TGTGCCAGCAGCCATAGCGGGGGCAGGACAGATACGCAGTATTTT.

Many counts were recorded for this clonotype. The chain joins TRBV5-5 to TRBJ2-7; D unresolved. Germline V CDR1 and CDR2: SGHKS, YYEKEE (reference sequence). This CDR3 region has 13 residues. Trimming removed 2 bases at V and 2 bases at J, with 8 bases between. CDR3 residues: CASSLLATYEQYV. Here the CDR3 DNA reads TGTGCCAGCAGCTTACTTGCTACCTACGAGCAGTACGTC.

The chain couples TRBV7-2 to TRBJ1-1; maybe TRBD1 (6 bases). Trimming removed 1 base from V and 11 bases from J, with 14 bases in between. Germline loops: CDR1 SGHTA, CDR2 FQGNSA. The CDR3 contains 13 residues. The CDR3 is CASSLEGGRRAFF. The CDR3 nucleotides are TGTGCCAGCAGCTTAGAGGGGGGCAGGAGGGCTTTCTTT. Full variable domain (outside the CDR3, taken from reference TRBV7-2 and TRBJ1-1): GAGVSQSPSNKVTEKGKDVELRCDPISGHTALYWYRQSLGQGLEFLIYFQGNSAPDKSGLPSDRFSAERTGGSVSTLTIQRTQQEDSAVYLCASSLEGGRRAFFGQGTRLTVV.